This T cell receptor (beta chain) stems from a study of T cell responses to AZD1222 COVID-19 vaccine (dated by TCRdb to 2020 to 2023). With regard to the full study: TCR sequencing was performed for over 230 trial participants, of whom roughly 200 were given two doses of AZD1222 and approximately 25 were given two doses of MenACWY control vaccine. Trial participants were enrolled by age into 18-55, 56-69 and 70-plus year subgroups, with roughly 160, 29 and 62 TCR-sequenced participants respectively. Overall study results and their limits: The 56-69-year group was small, and its depth increase did not reach significance, likely because of low power. Spike-specific TCR breadth and depth rose significantly after two AZD1222 doses compared with day 0 and with MenACWY recipients. Most participants were white British and females outnumbered males, and the authors suggested that clonal diversity may have been underestimated. Epitopes outside the regions mutated in the B.1.351 and B.1.1.7 variants were reportedly recognized by nearly half of the unique spike-specific TCRs. Conclusions about previously exposed vaccinees are limited because only 6 or 7 AZD1222 recipients were SARS-CoV-2 seropositive at baseline. The vaccine-associated CD4 TCRs covered the entire spike protein, and the dominant responses fell in regions 160-218 and 743-854. Because no day 14 peak-response samples were available, the repertoires could be characterized only after the peak T cell response.

What this sample's time point label stands for: about 28 days (+/-7) after the second vaccine dose. AZD1222 recipients with second doses at about 4 weeks or about 12 weeks were pooled, because spike-specific TCR depth and breadth did not differ between schedules. The vaccinee samples were drawn from two UK trials, COV001 and COV002, one of which was a single-blind randomized controlled phase 2/3 trial testing AZD1222 (ChAdOx1 nCoV-19) in healthy adults. Trial participant PBMC samples were collected at day 0 and day 28 after the second dose for TCRbeta chain sequencing. Concerning this clone itself: Its binding antigen is unknown. Base-call qualities are not available, and no considerably larger clone is one nucleotide away.

CDR3 length: 13 amino acids, cysteine to phenylalanine. Only the CDR3 part of the read is kept: 39 bases, read in frame from the first base. V lost 7 bases and J lost 1 base; the stretch between them is 10 bases long. According to the germline V gene, CDR1 reads MNHEY and CDR2 reads SVGAGI. The CDR3 regions of human TCRbeta chains were analyzed by immunosequencing. The study's processing was this. TCRs in the repertoires were compared against a reference library of SARS-CoV-2-specific TCRs that had been generated with the MIRA antigen-specificity platform. Breadth was defined as the fraction of unique TCRs that were SARS-CoV-2-associated, and depth was defined as the fraction of total T cells that were SARS-CoV-2-associated. Using the MIRA data, every spike-specific TCR was mapped to the spike region that the TCR reacted to and assigned to either a CD4 or a CD8 class. Log10-transformed breadth and depth values were compared by one-way ANOVA with Sidak's multiple comparisons tests. Sourced from immuneACCESS, this table was stored by TCRdb with only in-frame sequences that have V and J called. A share of the clones is absent; for the studies checked, an unresolved V gene accounts for under half, and the remainder has no known explanation. D and trimming were read from the DNA, whereas the V and J calls and clone size are those reported in that table. The sample data list tens of thousands of clones, and under 95% of these were observed just once. 6.5% to 9.5% of the sample is in the top ten clones.

This receptor was obtained from an adult who received the AZD1222 COVID-19 vaccine. The receptor chain draws on TRBV6-5 and TRBJ1-2, with the D gene too uncertain to name. This specimen consisted of peripheral blood, obtained 28 days after the second AZD1222 dose. The DNA sequence is TGTGCCAGCAAACCAACAGATAACTATGGCTACACCTTC. The resulting protein is CASKPTDNYGYTF.